These 24 T cell receptor beta chains were sequenced from one sample in a study of tumor-infiltrating lymphocytes in primary liver carcinoma. Production of TCR beta cDNA used around 500 ng total RNA together with a constant-region primer. Three nested multiplex PCR rounds, a slightly modified ARM-PCR method, built the TCR beta libraries. The two initial PCR rounds, approximately 10 cycles each, used TRBV1-TRBV30 forward and C-beta reverse primers. TCRdb itself ran the multiplex PCR reads through MiXCR, one entry per CDR3 protein. Of 110,000 or so distinct CDR3 sequences listed, roughly 80% are singletons. Starting material for RNA and DNA co-extraction consisted of roughly 19-34 mg of unsorted bulk tissue. Input material: liver tumor tissue from sampling region 3. Subset meaning: tumor region T3, left-lateral pole. The source is a man between 40 and 49 years old with primary liver carcinoma and hepatitis B virus infection.

With regard to this clonotype: At one boundary the junction diverges from the germline segment, which might be a read error. V and J are TRBV6-2 or TRBV6-3 and TRBJ2-3; 7 nucleotides align to TRBD2. The germline V gene has CDR1 MNHEY and CDR2 SVGEGT. The CDR3 has 16 amino acids. The CDR3 protein is CASSYDKAGVSDTRYF. The CDR3 DNA follows: TGTGCTAGCAGTTACGACAAGGCGGGAGTAAGTGATACGCGGTATTTT.

About this clonotype: At one end the junction does not follow the germline gene, possibly because of a read error. The chain is built from TRBV5-4 and TRBJ2-3; D unresolved. Looked up from germline, CDR1 is SGHNT and CDR2 is YYREEE (reference sequence). This CDR3 spans 13 amino acids. For the CDR3, the DNA is TGTGCCAACAGCCCCCCGAGTGTTAATACGCATTATTTT. This sequence encodes CANSPPSVNTHYF.

On this clonotype itself: A junction end diverges from the germline sequence, so it may reflect a read error. J is TRBJ1-2 and V is TRBV29-1; D not resolved. From germline, CDR1 is SQVTM and CDR2 ANQGSEA. The CDR3 consists of 14 residues. The CDR3 protein is CNVEEGRKSYGYTF. DNA for the CDR3: TGCAACGTTGAAGAGGGCCGCAAGTCATACGGCTACACCTTC.

This clonotype was counted between two and nine times. Possible read error: a much larger clone is one base away. The genes are TRBV7-9 and TRBJ1-1; D call uncertain. CDR1 and CDR2 from the germline V gene are SEHNR and FQNEAQ (reference sequence). This CDR3 is built from 15 residues. The DNA for the CDR3 is TGTGTCAGCAGCCTATCCCGGACCGAGAACACTGAAGCTTTCTTT. This encodes CVSSLSRTENTEAFF.

The chain joins TRBV29-1 to TRBJ2-7, with D hard to call. CDR3 length equals 16 residues. Germline assignment: CDR1 SQVTM and CDR2 ANQGSEA. Trimming took 6 bases from V and 2 from J, leaving 23 bases between them. CDR3 nucleotide sequence: TGCAGCGTCACGACATCTGGAACCGGCACTCCCTACGAGCAGTACTTC. Protein: CSVTTSGTGTPYEQYF.

Notes on this clonotype: The junction shows a germline mismatch at one end, possibly a read error. V gene TRBV5-1 combines with J gene TRBJ2-7; TRBD2 is a possible D gene (6 bases). The CDR3 has 17 residues. Germline lookup yields CDR1 SGHRS and CDR2 YFSETQ. CDR3 amino acids: CASSTTRSGTRTYEQYF. The CDR3 DNA follows: TGCGCCAGCAGCACAACGAGATCCGGGACTCGTACCTACGAGCAATACTTC. Drawing the rest from reference TRBV5-1 and TRBJ2-7, the complete variable domain is KAGVTQTPRYLIKTRGQQVTLSCSPISGHRSVSWYQQTPGQGLQFLFEYFSETQRNKGNFPGRFSGRQFSNSRSEMNVSTLELGDSALYLCASSTTRSGTRTYEQYFGPGTRLTVT.

With regard to this clonotype: A read error may produce the germline difference seen at one junction end. The chain couples TRBV11-2 to TRBJ2-5; TRBD2 matches 7 bases. This CDR3 has 18 residues. CDR1 is SGHAT, CDR2 FQNNGV, per germline. CDR3 sequence: CASSPSLIQGIGREIQYF. The CDR3 region has the DNA TGTGCCAGCAGCCCTAGCTTAATCCAGGGTATTGGGCGGGAGATCCAGTACTTC.

As concerns this clonotype: This CDR3 fails to terminate in the conserved phenylalanine or tryptophan, so it likely reflects a read error. This chain joins TRBV12-3 or TRBV12-4 and TRBJ2-5; maybe TRBD1 (6 bases). There are 15 residues in the CDR3. V shed 1 base and J shed 3 bases, with 12 bases lying between them. CDR3 sequence: CASSLDPRTEETQYY. The CDR3 region has the DNA TGTGCCAGCAGTTTAGACCCCAGGACAGAAGAGACCCAGTACTAC.

Comments on this clonotype: An end of the junction does not agree with germline; a read error may underlie this. CDR3: CVSSPVGLVAESQYF. The CDR3 nucleotides read TGTGTCAGCAGCCCCGTCGGGCTAGTCGCAGAGAGCCAGTACTTC. The chain joins TRBV11-2 to TRBJ2-5; D gene ambiguous. Germline V gene lookup returns CDR1 SGHAT and CDR2 FQNNGV. The CDR3 has 15 amino acids. Full variable domain (rest looked up from reference TRBV11-2 and TRBJ2-5): EAGVAQSPRYKIIEKRQSVAFWCNPISGHATLYWYQQILGQGPKLLIQFQNNGVVDDSQLPKDRFSAERLKGVDSTLKIQPAKLEDSAVYLCVSSPVGLVAESQYFGPGTRLLVL.

V and J are TRBV7-8 and TRBJ2-7; maybe TRBD2 (5 bases). From germline, CDR1 is SGHVS and CDR2 FQNEAQ. The CDR3 loop spans 13 amino acids. The CDR3 nucleotides read TGTGTTAGCAGCTTTACTAGCTCCTACGAGCAGTACTTC. Its protein is CVSSFTSSYEQYF. The full variable domain, its missing parts supplied by reference TRBV7-8 and TRBJ2-7, is GAGVSQSPRYKVAKRGQDVALRCDPISGHVSLFWYQQALGQGPEFLTYFQNEAQLDKSGLPSDRFFAERPEGSVSTLKIQRTQQEDSAVYLCVSSFTSSYEQYFGPGTRLTVT.

Note on this clonotype: A much larger clone sits a single nucleotide away, making a read error possible. CDR3 loop: CASSVAGSSGNEQFF. For the CDR3, the DNA is TGTGCCAGTAGTGTCGCCGGGTCTAGCGGGAATGAGCAGTTCTTC. This chain joins TRBV19 and TRBJ2-1, with TRBD2 identical over 8 bases. CDR3 length: 15 residues. CDR1 is LNHDA and CDR2 is SQIVND in the germline V gene (reference sequence). The V and J ends lost 5 bases and 7 bases, in that order; junction bases with no gene match: 10.

The genes are TRBV20-1 and TRBJ2-3; weak D call: TRBD2 (5 bases). There are 13 residues in the CDR3. Germline V gene sequence: CDR1 DFQATT, CDR2 SNEGSKA (reference sequence). The CDR3 loop reads CSAGLIIRDTQYF. CDR3 DNA: TGCAGCGCCGGACTGATAATTAGGGATACGCAGTATTTT.

A remark on this clonotype: Given a much more abundant clone one base away, this may be a read error. The V gene is TRBV4-1, the J gene TRBJ2-7; D perhaps matches TRBD1 (6 bases). The germline V gene encodes CDR1 MGHRA and CDR2 YSYEKL. There are 15 residues in the CDR3. This chain's CDR3 is CASSQTPGTTYERCF. The CDR3 region has the DNA TGCGCCAGCAGCCAAACCCCCGGGACAACCTACGAGCGGTGCTTC.

On this clonotype: At one boundary the junction diverges from the germline segment, which might be a read error. V usage is TRBV29-1 and J usage is TRBJ1-1, with unresolved D. The CDR3 spans 13 residues. Germline V lookup: CDR1 SQVTM, CDR2 ANQGSEA. Here the CDR3 reads CSTGYGLNTEVFF. The CDR3 DNA follows: TGCAGCACCGGGTACGGGCTGAACACTGAAGTTTTCTTT.

About this clonotype: As the CDR3 is not closed by the conserved phenylalanine or tryptophan, this likely results from a read error. V is TRBV6-5 and J is TRBJ1-1; 9 nucleotides align to TRBD1. This CDR3 has 13 residues. Per the germline V gene, CDR1 is MNHEY and CDR2 is SVGAGI. The chain's CDR3 is CASGRTGETEAFY. The CDR3 bases are TGCGCCAGCGGTAGGACAGGGGAAACAGAAGCTTTCTAT.

Worth noting for this clonotype: The junction shows a germline mismatch at one end, possibly a read error. The chain combines TRBV4-1 with TRBJ1-6; D unresolved. CDR3 size: 15 residues. Germline V gene sequence: CDR1 MGHRA, CDR2 YSYEKL. CDR3 region: CACSQLNGLNSPLHF. The CDR3 bases are TGTGCCTGCAGCCAACTTAACGGCTTGAATTCACCCCTCCACTTT.

This clonotype was seen at least ten times. The CDR3 DNA follows: TGTGCCAGCAGCTTATCCAGGGGAGAAGAGACCCAGTACTTC. It codes for CASSLSRGEETQYF. The chain couples TRBV7-9 to TRBJ2-5; possible D gene TRBD1, 6 bases. CDR3 size: 14 residues. V was pared by 2 bases and J by 3 bases, with 10 bases between. The germline gives CDR1 SEHNR, CDR2 FQNEAQ (reference sequence). The entire variable domain, with the rest obtained from reference TRBV7-9 and TRBJ2-5, is as follows: DTGVSQNPRHKITKRGQNVTFRCDPISEHNRLYWYRQTLGQGPEFLTYFQNEAQLEKSRLLSDRFSAERPKGSFSTLEIQRTEQGDSAMYLCASSLSRGEETQYFGPGTRLLVL.

This clonotype appeared once. Germline is not matched at one junction end, which may reflect a read error. The chain recombines TRBV6-6 with TRBJ2-6; D remains ambiguous. CDR1 and CDR2 from the germline V gene are MNHNY and SVGAGI (reference sequence). This CDR3 is 15 amino acids long. DNA of the CDR3: TGTGCCAGCACAATGCTGATCTCTCGGGCCAACCTCCTGACTTTC. Its translation: CASTMLISRANLLTF.

In regard to this clonotype: A much more abundant neighbour one base away suggests this may be a read error. The V and J genes are TRBV28 and TRBJ2-5; D uncertain. Germline CDR1 is MDHEN and CDR2 is SYDVKM. The CDR3 extends over 15 amino acids. Here the CDR3 DNA reads TGTGACAGCAGCTCTTCGTCTGGGTACCAAGAGACCCAGTACTTC. This codes for CDSSSSSGYQETQYF.

The chain links TRBV12-3 or TRBV12-4 to TRBJ1-2, with D possibly matching TRBD1 (6 bases). This CDR3 has 13 residues. CDR3 amino acids: CVISLTGLVGYTF. DNA for the CDR3: TGTGTCATCAGTTTAACAGGGCTAGTCGGCTACACCTTC.

The CDR3 DNA is TGCGCCAGGAGTGAGACTAGCGGTACGCCAGATACGCAGTATTTT. As protein: CARSETSGTPDTQYF. The chain carries TRBV4-1 and TRBJ2-3; 9 nucleotides align to TRBD2. There are 15 residues in the CDR3. CDR1 and CDR2 from the germline V gene are MGHRA and YSYEKL. V trimming: 9 bases; J trimming: 4 bases; junction bases outside the gene matches: 11.

The rearrangement links TRBV18 to TRBJ2-3; weak D call: TRBD2 (5 bases). This CDR3 comprises 13 residues. Trimming shortened V by 3 bases and J by 6 bases, and 10 bases separated the two germline ends. Germline V CDR1 and CDR2: KGHSH, LQKENI. The DNA of the CDR3 is TGTGCCAGCTCACCCGTAGCGCTGGATACGCAGTATTTT. This codes for CASSPVALDTQYF.

The sample holds one count of this clonotype. Since no conserved phenylalanine or tryptophan closes the CDR3, a read error is the likely cause. The DNA is omitted, as the CDR3 cannot be located on it reliably, and the CDR3 follows TCRdb's listing. This chain links TRBV4-1 with TRBJ2-1; TRBD1, the table's D call, was not compared with the DNA. The CDR3 is made up of 10 amino acids, end residues included. Per germline, CDR1 MGHRA and CDR2 YSYEKL. CDR3 residues: CASGAGQQSY.

In this sample, this clonotype turned up many times. The chain combines TRBV25-1 with TRBJ1-2; 8 bases line up with TRBD1. Germline V gene data show CDR1 as MGHDK and CDR2 as SYGVNS. The CDR3 length is 15 residues. V lost 2 bases and J lost 6; bases outside the gene matches: 8. The CDR3 here is CASSERDRPLNGYTF. The CDR3 DNA follows: TGTGCCAGCAGTGAAAGGGACAGGCCTCTAAATGGCTACACCTTC.